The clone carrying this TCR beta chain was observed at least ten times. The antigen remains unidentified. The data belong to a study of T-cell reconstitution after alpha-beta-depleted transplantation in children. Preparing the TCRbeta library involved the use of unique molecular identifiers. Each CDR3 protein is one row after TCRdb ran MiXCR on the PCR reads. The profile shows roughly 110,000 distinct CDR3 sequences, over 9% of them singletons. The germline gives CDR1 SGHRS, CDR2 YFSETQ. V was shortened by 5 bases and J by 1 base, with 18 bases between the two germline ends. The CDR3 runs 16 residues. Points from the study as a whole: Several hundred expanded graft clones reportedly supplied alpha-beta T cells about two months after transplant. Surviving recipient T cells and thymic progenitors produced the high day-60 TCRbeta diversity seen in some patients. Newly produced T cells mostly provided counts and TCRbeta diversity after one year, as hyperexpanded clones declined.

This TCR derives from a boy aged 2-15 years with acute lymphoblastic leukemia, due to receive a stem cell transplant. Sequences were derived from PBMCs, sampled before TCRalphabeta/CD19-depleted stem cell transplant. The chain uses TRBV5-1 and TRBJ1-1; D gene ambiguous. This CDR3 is CASSPQVGGRNTEAFF. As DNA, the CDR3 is TGCGCCAGCAGTCCCCAAGTAGGAGGACGGAACACTGAAGCTTTCTTT.